This T cell receptor (beta chain) originates from a study of blood T cell repertoires in COVID-19 (dated by TCRdb to about 2020). The study in broad terms: Samples covering the acute and convalescent phases of COVID-19 were provided by collaborators in the United States, Italy and Spain. The repertoires were released in a freely available public database meant as a resource for research on the immune response to SARS-CoV-2. HLA class I and class II types, where available, came from metadata supplied by the sample provider rather than from assay-based typing. Samples came from the ongoing ImmuneRACE study (first 160 participants) plus 1,254 subjects from 6 global collaborators. The material from the prospective study consisted of cDNA or gDNA derived from T cells, B-cell-depleted T cells, or PBMCs. Deeply sampled blood TCRbeta repertoires from subjects exposed to, actively infected with, or recovered from COVID-19 were included in the dataset. Sample metadata almost always included a de-identified subject ID, COVID-19 status, age in years and sex.

V is shortened by 7 bases, J by 7 bases, and the region joining them spans 14 bases. The germline V gene supplies CDR1 SGHRS and CDR2 YFSETQ. The CDR3 has 12 amino acids, counting the end cysteine and phenylalanine. Only CDR3 DNA remains: 36 bases, in frame from the first base. Results the study describes overall, beyond this receptor: The quantity of clinical and demographic metadata differed by source and by participant and was supplied without curation.

To note about this clone: Its antigen is still unknown. No base qualities exist here, and no much larger clone lies one base off it.

Each collaborating institution followed its own protocols to collect whole blood in K2EDTA tubes. For TCRbeta analysis, collaborator samples were shipped as frozen whole blood, as isolated PBMCs, or as DNA extracted from either sample type. The immunoSEQ Assay, a bias-controlled multiplex PCR, was used to amplify TCRbeta CDR3 regions from genomic DNA. The study's processing was this. The number of nucleated cells in each sample was estimated from the amplification of reference gene primers within the assay. To quantify the absolute abundance of each unique TCRbeta CDR3 rearrangement, sequence reads were collapsed and filtered. For each sample, productive Simpson clonality was calculated by taking the square root of Simpson's diversity index across productive rearrangements. This is the immuneACCESS table as TCRdb keeps it, with only in-frame sequences that have V and J called. A part of the clones is gone; compared with another copy, unresolved V genes explain less than half, and the rest is unexplained. V, J and clone size are taken as reported in that table, and D and trimming were inferred from the DNA itself. For this sample the table gives more than 150,000 clones, of which approximately 86% were detected only once. 8% to 10% of the sample comes from the top ten.

Specimen: peripheral blood. The sequence was collected from a man in his sixties with acute or convalescent COVID-19. The rearrangement joined TRBV5-1 to TRBJ1-1, with the D gene uncertain. The CDR3 protein is CASGREYSEAFF. DNA sequence: TGCGCCAGCGGCCGGGAATACAGTGAAGCTTTCTTT.